This record looks at one TCR beta chain sequence and its context. Its antigen remains unidentified. This specimen comes from a study of cytomegalovirus exposure and HLA in healthy donors. Study overall: Approximately 170 million T cells yielded 117 million unique TCR beta sequences in earlier analysis. Findings and limits, study-wide: Highly shared variants forming one cluster were likely a sequencing artifact. Reportedly, fewer N-insertions than the roughly 700-donor mean appeared in an Asian-associated ancestry cluster in a later analysis.

The PCR used 60 Vbeta and 13 Jbeta primers. Assay: immunoSEQ multiplex PCR; the TCRdb copy retains only in-frame clones and omits some. The table includes about 180,000 clones, over 65% detected once. Trimming pared 3 bases from V and 8 bases from J, leaving 11 bases between. This CDR3 contains 13 residues. CDR1 and CDR2 (germline): SGDLS, YYNGEE. The specimen was PBMCs. The sequence was collected from a man aged 18 to 29 in good health and CMV-seronegative. This chain uses TRBV9 with TRBJ1-4; TRBD1 is a possible D gene (5 bases). The CDR3: CASSEWGDEKLFF. For the CDR3, the DNA is TGTGCCAGCAGCGAGTGGGGGGACGAAAAACTGTTTTTT.